The 27 T cell receptor beta chains reported below all come from one sample, sequenced in a study of vaccination effects on CD4 cells after COVID-19. Prior to sequencing, the ViraFEST assay stimulated PBMC with viral peptide pools, which expanded the antigen-specific CD4+ T cells. Following culture for 9 to 11 days, CD4+ T cells were isolated. Nucleocapsid antibody tests were negative, and the vaccine recipients had no prior SARS-CoV-2 infection. Only in-frame clones appear in the TCRdb table, and some are missing; sequencing was by immunoSEQ multiplex PCR. Of roughly 20,000 clones listed, roughly two thirds were seen once; the top ten hold 26%. For these receptors, no antigen is known. This specimen was CD4+ T cells from PBMCs cultured with HCoV-NL63 spike peptides, taken before COVID-19 vaccination. The receptors were gathered from a human donor who received a COVID-19 vaccine.

This clone occurred a few times. The rearrangement uses TRBV5-1 and TRBJ2-2; D remains ambiguous. Germline loops: CDR1 SGHRS, CDR2 YFSETQ. This CDR3 is 12 amino acids long. The V and J ends lost 4 bases and 8 bases respectively, with 9 bases between them. This CDR3 is CASSHPQGELFF. The CDR3 nucleotides read TGCGCCAGCAGCCACCCTCAAGGGGAGCTGTTTTTT.

This chain joins TRBV2 and TRBJ1-1, with D uncertain. CDR1 is SNHLY, CDR2 FYNNEI, per germline. This CDR3 has 15 residues. Trimming took off 2 bases at V and 4 bases at J, with 14 bases between the two ends. The DNA for the CDR3 is TGTGCCAGCAGTGAAAGGCGCCAAAAGGGCACTGAAGCTTTCTTT. It encodes CASSERRQKGTEAFF.

The genes are TRBV30 and TRBJ2-7, with 7 nucleotides matching TRBD2. Germline V gives CDR1 GTSNPN, CDR2 SVGIG (reference sequence). The CDR3 spans 13 residues. J was trimmed by 7 bases and V by 3 bases; bases with no gene match: 9. The CDR3 bases are TGTGCCTGGAGCCGGACTAGAGCGGGGGAGCAGTACTTC. It codes for CAWSRTRAGEQYF.

This clone was seen only a few times. This chain joins TRBV5-4 and TRBJ2-5, with 10 nucleotides matching TRBD2. In germline, CDR1 is SGHNT, CDR2 YYREEE (reference sequence). Losses at the gene ends were 3 bases for V and 5 bases for J; bases not matched to a gene: 13. CDR3 length: 17 residues. Here the CDR3 DNA reads TGTGCCAGCAGCTGGGGACGAGCGGGGGGGCAGGGGGAGACCCAGTACTTC. It codes for CASSWGRAGGQGETQYF.

The gene calls are TRBV9 and TRBJ2-1; 11 bases match TRBD2. Germline loops: CDR1 SGDLS, CDR2 YYNGEE. V lost 4 bases and J lost 10; bases outside the gene matches: 7. This CDR3 region has 14 residues. Here the CDR3 DNA reads TGTGCCAGCAGCCTTAGCGGGGGGGCGCGAGAGCAGTTCTTC. It specifies CASSLSGGAREQFF.

The rearrangement uses TRBV7-9 and TRBJ1-1, with a weak D call TRBD1 (6 bases). The CDR3 sequence is 17 residues long. V was trimmed by 2 bases and J by 1 base, leaving 17 bases between them. CDR1 is SEHNR and CDR2 is FQNEAQ in the germline V gene (reference sequence). The CDR3 region is CASSLLSGGMGNTEAFF. The CDR3 nucleotides are TGTGCCAGCAGCTTACTTTCTGGGGGCATGGGGAACACTGAAGCTTTCTTT.

V and J are TRBV19 and TRBJ2-2; unclear D gene. The CDR3 has 17 amino acids. V dropped 3 bases and J dropped 6 bases, with 20 bases sitting between them. In germline, CDR1 is LNHDA, CDR2 SQIVND (reference sequence). The CDR3 coding sequence is TGTGCCAGTAGTATCGCTACGCGGCAGATTTTGGCCGGGGAGCTGTTTTTT. Its protein is CASSIATRQILAGELFF. Using reference TRBV19 and TRBJ2-2 for the parts outside the CDR3, the full variable domain is DGGITQSPKYLFRKEGQNVTLSCEQNLNHDAMYWYRQDPGQGLRLIYYSQIVNDFQKGDIAEGYSVSREKKESFPLTVTSAQKNPTAFYLCASSIATRQILAGELFFGEGSRLTVL.

The chain employs TRBV5-4 and TRBJ2-3; TRBD2 agrees at 10 bases. Germline values: CDR1 SGHNT, CDR2 YYREEE (reference sequence). This CDR3 comprises 18 residues. The junction had 9 bases not matched to a gene; V was cut back by 0 bases and J by 2 bases. The DNA of the CDR3 is TGTGCCAGCAGCTTGGAGCTAGCGGGGGCCCCCTTCACAGATACGCAGTATTTT. Its translation: CASSLELAGAPFTDTQYF.

The J gene is TRBJ1-1, the V gene TRBV6-5, with a weak D call TRBD1 (6 bases). The CDR3 is 14 amino acids. Germline loops: CDR1 MNHEY, CDR2 SVGAGI. The V and J ends lost 7 bases and 1 base respectively, with 13 bases between them. CDR3 bases: TGTGCCAGCACTTCGAACAGGGAGAACACTGAAGCTTTCTTT. Translating gives CASTSNRENTEAFF.

The chain employs TRBV15 and TRBJ2-1, with 7 bases fitting TRBD2. Germline trimming cut 3 bases from V and 2 bases from J; bases unmatched to any gene: 10. The CDR3 contains 17 residues. Germline assignment: CDR1 LNHNV and CDR2 YYDKDF (reference sequence). CDR3 amino acids: CATSRGISGAPYNEQFF. CDR3 DNA: TGTGCCACCAGCAGGGGGATAAGCGGGGCTCCCTACAATGAGCAGTTCTTC. Full variable domain (remainder filled in from reference TRBV15 and TRBJ2-1): DAMVIQNPRYQVTQFGKPVTLSCSQTLNHNVMYWYQQKSSQAPKLLFHYYDKDFNNEADTPDNFQSRRPNTSFCFLDIRSPGLGDTAMYLCATSRGISGAPYNEQFFGPGTRLTVL.

The chain joins TRBV18 to TRBJ2-1, with 13 bases that match TRBD2. Germline V gene sequence: CDR1 KGHSH, CDR2 LQKENI. CDR3 length: 18 amino acids. J was trimmed by 1 base and V by 6 bases; bases with no gene match: 9. CDR3 sequence: CASSSRPGLAGSYNEQFF. The CDR3 DNA reads TGTGCCAGCTCCTCACGGCCGGGACTAGCGGGGTCCTACAATGAGCAGTTCTTC.

The V and J genes are TRBV4-1 and TRBJ1-5; D ambiguous. Germline V gives CDR1 MGHRA, CDR2 YSYEKL. Trimming took off 8 bases at V and 2 bases at J, with 25 bases between the two ends. This CDR3 region has 18 residues. The CDR3 loop is CASAWAGPRETGNQPQHF. CDR3 bases: TGCGCCAGCGCTTGGGCAGGTCCAAGAGAAACCGGCAATCAGCCCCAGCATTTT.

This clone was recorded at least ten times. This chain uses TRBV25-1 with TRBJ2-5; D gene unclear. CDR1 and CDR2 from the germline V gene are MGHDK and SYGVNS. The V end lost 3 bases, the J end lost 0 bases, and 20 bases lay between the germline ends. CDR3 length equals 18 residues. The CDR3 DNA follows: TGTGCCAGCAGTGATCGGTTATCTCCACAGATACACCAAGAGACCCAGTACTTC. Translated: CASSDRLSPQIHQETQYF.

This chain joins TRBV7-2 and TRBJ2-3; 10 bases match TRBD2. V gave up 1 base and J gave up 3 bases; unmatched junction bases: 4. This CDR3 spans 16 amino acids. Germline V gene lookup returns CDR1 SGHTA and CDR2 FQGNSA. The CDR3 loop reads CASSLDPSGSTDTQYF. For the CDR3, the DNA is TGTGCCAGCAGCTTAGACCCTAGCGGGAGTACAGATACGCAGTATTTT. Using reference TRBV7-2 and TRBJ2-3 for the parts outside the CDR3, the full variable domain is GAGVSQSPSNKVTEKGKDVELRCDPISGHTALYWYRQSLGQGLEFLIYFQGNSAPDKSGLPSDRFSAERTGGSVSTLTIQRTQQEDSAVYLCASSLDPSGSTDTQYFGPGTRLTVL.

The V gene is TRBV12-3 or TRBV12-4, the J gene TRBJ1-2; tentatively, D is TRBD1 (5 bases). Trimming cost V 5 bases and J 6 bases, with 7 bases left between them. This CDR3 is built from 11 residues. This CDR3 reads CASSPGHGYTF. The DNA of the CDR3 is TGTGCCAGCAGTCCAGGGCATGGCTACACCTTC.

V is TRBV6-1 and J is TRBJ2-7; D assignment may be TRBD1 or TRBD2 (5 bases each). Germline loops: CDR1 MNHNS, CDR2 SASEGT. This CDR3 has 16 amino acids. V lost 0 bases, J lost 3 bases, and 15 bases lay in between. As DNA, the CDR3 is TGTGCCAGCAGTGAAGCGCTGGGGGAGTCGTACTACGAGCAGTACTTC. Amino acids: CASSEALGESYYEQYF.

The V call is TRBV28, the J call TRBJ1-2, with TRBD1 matching 9 bases. Per germline, CDR1 MDHEN and CDR2 SYDVKM. Trimming removed 10 bases from V and 7 bases from J; junction bases left unmatched: 7. The CDR3 is made up of 12 amino acids. The CDR3 region has the DNA TGTGCCATTGGACAGGGGAGGTTTGGCTACACCTTC. It encodes CAIGQGRFGYTF.

The chain has TRBV14 and TRBJ1-2; the match to TRBD1 covers 11 bases. The V and J ends lost 0 bases and 3 bases, in that order; junction bases with no gene match: 6. From germline, CDR1 is SGHDN and CDR2 FVKESK. The CDR3 extends over 17 amino acids. CDR3 loop: CASSQDPRTGGHYGYTF. In DNA, the CDR3 is TGTGCCAGCAGCCAAGATCCTCGGACAGGGGGCCACTATGGCTACACCTTC.

The chain has TRBV25-1 and TRBJ1-1; no clear D gene. This CDR3 comprises 13 residues. V lost 6 bases, J lost 11 bases, and 19 bases lay in between. Germline V CDR1 and CDR2: MGHDK, SYGVNS. CDR3 nucleotide sequence: TGTGCCAGCAGCGAAGGTACCAGGATAGGGGCTTTCTTT. Protein: CASSEGTRIGAFF.

The gene calls are TRBV2 and TRBJ2-2; TRBD1 aligns across 8 bases. The CDR3 covers 15 residues. V gave up 6 bases and J gave up 1 base; unmatched junction bases: 4. Germline values: CDR1 SNHLY, CDR2 FYNNEI. For the CDR3, the DNA is TGTGCCAGCAGCCGGGACAGGCTGAACACCGGGGAGCTGTTTTTT. It yields the protein CASSRDRLNTGELFF.

This clone came up a few times. The chain has TRBV20-1 and TRBJ2-7, with 9 bases matching TRBD2. CDR1 and CDR2 (germline): DFQATT, SNEGSKA (reference sequence). The CDR3 is 14 amino acids. Germline trimming cut 3 bases from V and 6 bases from J; bases unmatched to any gene: 9. The CDR3 DNA sequence: TGCAGTGCTAGTCCAGCGGGGGGAGGCGGCGAGCAGTACTTC. Amino acids: CSASPAGGGGEQYF.

This clone was observed a few times. The gene calls are TRBV12-3 or TRBV12-4 and TRBJ2-2, with D hard to call. This CDR3 is 13 amino acids long. V was cut by 2 bases and J by 6 bases, with 7 bases left in between. This CDR3 is CASSLFEAGELFF. The CDR3 DNA is TGTGCCAGCAGTTTATTCGAGGCCGGGGAGCTGTTTTTT.

This clone was observed a handful of times. V gene TRBV5-1 combines with J gene TRBJ1-4; 9 bases match TRBD1. The germline V gene encodes CDR1 SGHRS and CDR2 YFSETQ. The CDR3 sequence is 15 residues long. V shed 0 bases and J 4 bases; nucleotides not matched to a gene: 1. CDR3 coding DNA: TGCGCCAGCAGCTTGGGGACAGGGGTTAATGAAAAACTGTTTTTT. This encodes CASSLGTGVNEKLFF.

Points on this clone: One end of the junction fails to match germline, which may point to a read error. V usage is TRBV7-9 and J usage is TRBJ2-3; D unresolved. The CDR3 is made up of 12 amino acids. CDR1 is SEHNR, CDR2 FQNEAQ, per germline (reference sequence). CDR3: CASSLFPDPIHF. Here the CDR3 DNA reads TGTGCCAGCAGCTTGTTTCCAGACCCTATCCATTTT. Full variable domain (outside the CDR3, taken from reference TRBV7-9 and TRBJ2-3): DTGVSQNPRHKITKRGQNVTFRCDPISEHNRLYWYRQTLGQGPEFLTYFQNEAQLEKSRLLSDRFSAERPKGSFSTLEIQRTEQGDSAMYLCASSLFPDPIHFGPGTRLTVL.

This clone has a handful of counts. V usage is TRBV3-1 (or the pseudogene TRBV3-2) and J usage is TRBJ1-5; D is undetermined. This CDR3 has 14 amino acids. Deletions cut 1 base from V and 3 bases from J, with 7 bases between. The germline CDR1 and CDR2 sequences are LGHDT and YNNKEL (reference sequence). The CDR3 DNA reads as TGTGCCAGCAGCCAAGGACAAGCCAATCAGCCCCAGCATTTT. It translates to CASSQGQANQPQHF.

The chain links TRBV19 to TRBJ2-3; TRBD1 matches 9 bases. Germline V gene data show CDR1 as LNHDA and CDR2 as SQIVND (reference sequence). The V and J ends lost 5 bases and 0 bases, in that order; junction bases with no gene match: 3. This CDR3 is built from 15 residues. In DNA, the CDR3 is TGTGCCAGTAGTGGGACAGGGACAAGCACAGATACGCAGTATTTT. This encodes CASSGTGTSTDTQYF.

The V gene is TRBV21-1, the J gene TRBJ1-3; the table calls TRBD1, which could not be checked here. TRBV21-1 is recorded as a pseudogene. CDR3 length equals 19 residues. CDR3 nucleotides: TGTGCCAGCAGCAACCAGGCTTGCTGGGACAGGGGATGTGGAAACACCATATATTTT. This gives the protein CASSNQACWDRGCGNTIYF.